This T cell receptor beta chain was captured in a study of blood T cell repertoires in COVID-19. This clone was detected only a few times. In the original analysis: Reference gene primer amplification yielded estimated nucleated cell counts. The repertoire was sequenced with immunoSEQ multiplex PCR; TCRdb's copy has only in-frame clones and lacks some. V, J and clone size are those of that table, while D and trimming were read from the DNA. In the table there are a few hundred thousand clones, 85% of which are singletons. This receptor was obtained from a man aged 50 to 59 who had recovered from COVID-19. Sequencing used peripheral blood.

This chain's CDR3 is CASRLTGTGRRNTIYF. Here the CDR3 DNA reads TGTGCCAGCAGGTTAACCGGGACAGGGAGAAGAAACACCATATATTTT. The chain uses TRBV28 and TRBJ1-3; 9 bases line up with TRBD1. This CDR3 has 16 amino acids. The V gene end was trimmed by 6 bases and the J gene end by 5 bases; junction bases not matched to a gene: 11. Germline loops: CDR1 MDHEN, CDR2 SYDVKM.